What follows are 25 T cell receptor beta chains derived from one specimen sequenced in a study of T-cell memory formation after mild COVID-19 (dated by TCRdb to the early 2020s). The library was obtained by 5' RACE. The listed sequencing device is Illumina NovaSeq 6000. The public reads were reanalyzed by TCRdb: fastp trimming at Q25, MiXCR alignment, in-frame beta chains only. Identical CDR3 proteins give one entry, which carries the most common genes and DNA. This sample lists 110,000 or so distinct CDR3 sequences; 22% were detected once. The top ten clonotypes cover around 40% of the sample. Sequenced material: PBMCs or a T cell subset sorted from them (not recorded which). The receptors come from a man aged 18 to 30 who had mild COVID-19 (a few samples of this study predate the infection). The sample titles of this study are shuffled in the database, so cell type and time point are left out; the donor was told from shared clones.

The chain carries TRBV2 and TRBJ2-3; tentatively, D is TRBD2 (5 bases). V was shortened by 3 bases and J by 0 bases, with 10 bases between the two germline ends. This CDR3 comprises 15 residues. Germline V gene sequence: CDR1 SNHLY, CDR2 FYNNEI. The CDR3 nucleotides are TGTGCCAGCAGTGACCTGGGGAGTAGCACAGATACGCAGTATTTT. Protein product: CASSDLGSSTDTQYF.

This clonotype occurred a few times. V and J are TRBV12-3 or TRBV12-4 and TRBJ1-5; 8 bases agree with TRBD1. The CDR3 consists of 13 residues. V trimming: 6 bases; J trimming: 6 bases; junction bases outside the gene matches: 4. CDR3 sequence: CASSGQGGQPQHF. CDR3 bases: TGTGCCAGCAGCGGACAGGGAGGTCAGCCCCAGCATTTT.

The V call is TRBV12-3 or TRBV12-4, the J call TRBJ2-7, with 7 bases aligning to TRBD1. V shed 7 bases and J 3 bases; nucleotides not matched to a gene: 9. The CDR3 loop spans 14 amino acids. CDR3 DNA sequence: TGTGCCAGCACCCCACGGGACAGACTCTACGAGCAGTACTTC. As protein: CASTPRDRLYEQYF.

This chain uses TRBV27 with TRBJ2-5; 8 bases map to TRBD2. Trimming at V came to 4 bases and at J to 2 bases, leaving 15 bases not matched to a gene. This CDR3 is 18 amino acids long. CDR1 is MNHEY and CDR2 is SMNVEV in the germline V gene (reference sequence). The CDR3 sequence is CASSSLAGLGFEQETQYF. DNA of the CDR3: TGTGCCAGCAGTTCTCTAGCGGGTCTCGGTTTTGAGCAAGAGACCCAGTACTTC.

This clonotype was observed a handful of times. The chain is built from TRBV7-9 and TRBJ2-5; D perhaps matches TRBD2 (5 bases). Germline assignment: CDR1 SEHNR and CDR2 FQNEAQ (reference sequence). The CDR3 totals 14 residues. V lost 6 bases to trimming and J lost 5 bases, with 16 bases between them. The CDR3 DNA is TGTGCCAGCAGACGACACCTAGCCCGGGAGACCCAGTACTTC. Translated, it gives CASRRHLARETQYF.

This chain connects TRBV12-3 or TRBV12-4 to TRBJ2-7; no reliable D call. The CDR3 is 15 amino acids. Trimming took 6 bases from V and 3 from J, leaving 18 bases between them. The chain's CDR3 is CASSLPGSEFYEQYF. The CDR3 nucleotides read TGTGCCAGCAGCCTCCCGGGTTCGGAGTTCTACGAGCAGTACTTC.

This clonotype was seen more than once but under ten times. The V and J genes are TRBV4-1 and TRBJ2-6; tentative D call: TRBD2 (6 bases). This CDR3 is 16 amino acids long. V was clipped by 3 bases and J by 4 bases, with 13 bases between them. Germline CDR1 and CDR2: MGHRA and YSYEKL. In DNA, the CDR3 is TGCGCCAGCAGCCACCCGCGGGGATTGGGGGCCAACGTCCTGACTTTC. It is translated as CASSHPRGLGANVLTF.

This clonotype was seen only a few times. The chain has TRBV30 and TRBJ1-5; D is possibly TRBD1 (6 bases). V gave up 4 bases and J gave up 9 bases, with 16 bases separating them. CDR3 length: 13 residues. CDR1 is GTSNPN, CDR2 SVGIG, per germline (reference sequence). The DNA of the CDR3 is TGTGCCTGGACCCCGACAGGTCATGGGCCCCAGCATTTT. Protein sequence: CAWTPTGHGPQHF.

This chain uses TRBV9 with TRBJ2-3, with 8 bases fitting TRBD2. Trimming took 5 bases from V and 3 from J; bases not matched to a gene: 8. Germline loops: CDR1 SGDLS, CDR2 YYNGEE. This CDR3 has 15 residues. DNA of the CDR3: TGTGCCAGCAGTCTTAGCGGGGTGGGGACAGATACGCAGTATTTT. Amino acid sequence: CASSLSGVGTDTQYF.

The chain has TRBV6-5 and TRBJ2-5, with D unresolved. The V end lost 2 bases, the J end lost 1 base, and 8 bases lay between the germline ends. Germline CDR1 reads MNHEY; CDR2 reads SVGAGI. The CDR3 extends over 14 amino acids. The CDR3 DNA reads TGTGCCAGCAGTTACAGTGCAATCCAAGAGACCCAGTACTTC. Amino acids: CASSYSAIQETQYF.

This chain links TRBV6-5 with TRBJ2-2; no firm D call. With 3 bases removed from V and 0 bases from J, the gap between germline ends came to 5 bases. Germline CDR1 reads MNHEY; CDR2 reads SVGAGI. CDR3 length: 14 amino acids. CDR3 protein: CASSYGANTGELFF. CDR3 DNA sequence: TGTGCCAGCAGTTATGGGGCGAACACCGGGGAGCTGTTTTTT.

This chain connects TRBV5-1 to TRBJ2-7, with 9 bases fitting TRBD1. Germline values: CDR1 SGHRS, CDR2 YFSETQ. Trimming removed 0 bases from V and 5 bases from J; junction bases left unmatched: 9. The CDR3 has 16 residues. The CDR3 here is CASSLAFGQGLDEQYV. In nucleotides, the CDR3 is TGCGCCAGCAGCTTGGCGTTCGGACAGGGGCTCGACGAGCAGTACGTC.

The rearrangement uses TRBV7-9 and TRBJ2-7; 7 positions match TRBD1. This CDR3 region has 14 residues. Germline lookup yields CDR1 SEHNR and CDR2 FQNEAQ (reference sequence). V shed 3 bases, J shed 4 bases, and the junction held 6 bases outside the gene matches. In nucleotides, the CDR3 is TGTGCCAGCAGCTTTACAGGGGCCAAGTACGAGCAGTACTTC. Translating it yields CASSFTGAKYEQYF.

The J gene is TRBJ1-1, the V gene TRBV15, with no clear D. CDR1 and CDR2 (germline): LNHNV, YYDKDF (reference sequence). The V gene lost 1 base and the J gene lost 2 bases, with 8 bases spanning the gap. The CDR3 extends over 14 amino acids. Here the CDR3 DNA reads TGTGCCACCAGCAGAGCTAAGCTAAACACTGAAGCTTTCTTT. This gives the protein CATSRAKLNTEAFF.

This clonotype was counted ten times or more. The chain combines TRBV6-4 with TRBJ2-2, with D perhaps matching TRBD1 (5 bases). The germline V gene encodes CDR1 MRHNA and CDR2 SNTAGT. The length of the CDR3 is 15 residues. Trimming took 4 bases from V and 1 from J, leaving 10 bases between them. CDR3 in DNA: TGTGCCAGCAGTGTACAGGCAGGGAACACCGGGGAGCTGTTTTTT. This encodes CASSVQAGNTGELFF.

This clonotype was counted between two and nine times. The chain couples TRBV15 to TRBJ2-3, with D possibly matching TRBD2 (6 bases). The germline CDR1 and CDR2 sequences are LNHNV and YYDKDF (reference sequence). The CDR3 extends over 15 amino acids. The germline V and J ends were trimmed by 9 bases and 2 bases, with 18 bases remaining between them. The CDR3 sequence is CATSPGLITTDTQYF. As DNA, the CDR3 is TGTGCCACGTCCCCGGGACTCATAACCACAGATACGCAGTATTTT.

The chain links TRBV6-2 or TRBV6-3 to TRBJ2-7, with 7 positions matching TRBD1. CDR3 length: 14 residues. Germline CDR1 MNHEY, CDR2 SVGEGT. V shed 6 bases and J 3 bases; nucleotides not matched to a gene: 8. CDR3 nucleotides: TGTGCCAGCAGCCAGGGGACAGATAACTACGAGCAGTACGTC. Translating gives CASSQGTDNYEQYV.

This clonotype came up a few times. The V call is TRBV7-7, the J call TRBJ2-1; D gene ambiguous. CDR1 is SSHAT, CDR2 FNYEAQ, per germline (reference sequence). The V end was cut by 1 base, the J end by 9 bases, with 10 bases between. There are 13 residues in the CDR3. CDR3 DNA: TGTGCCAGCAGCTTAGGGGCCGGGTCTGAGCAGTTCTTC. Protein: CASSLGAGSEQFF.

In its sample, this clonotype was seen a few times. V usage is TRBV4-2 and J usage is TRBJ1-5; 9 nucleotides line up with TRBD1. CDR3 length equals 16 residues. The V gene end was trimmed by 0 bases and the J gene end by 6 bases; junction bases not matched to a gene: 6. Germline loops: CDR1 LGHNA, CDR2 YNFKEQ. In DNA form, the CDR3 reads TGTGCCAGCAGCCAAGAGGCCGGGACAGGGCCTCAGCCCCAGCATTTT. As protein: CASSQEAGTGPQPQHF.

CDR3 DNA sequence: TGTGCCAGTAGTATAGCAGGGGCCCCCCAAGAGACCCAGTACTTC. Amino acids: CASSIAGAPQETQYF. The rearrangement uses TRBV19 and TRBJ2-5, with D maybe TRBD1 (6 bases). The CDR3 length is 15 residues. Germline CDR1 is LNHDA and CDR2 is SQIVND (reference sequence). Trimming removed 1 base from V and 1 base from J, with 10 bases in between.

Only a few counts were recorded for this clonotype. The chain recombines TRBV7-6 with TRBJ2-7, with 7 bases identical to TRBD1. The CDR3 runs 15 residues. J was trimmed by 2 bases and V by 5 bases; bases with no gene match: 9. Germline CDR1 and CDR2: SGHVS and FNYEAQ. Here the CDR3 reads CASSTTRDSPYEQYF. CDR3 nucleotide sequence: TGTGCCAGCAGCACGACCCGGGACAGTCCCTACGAGCAGTACTTC.

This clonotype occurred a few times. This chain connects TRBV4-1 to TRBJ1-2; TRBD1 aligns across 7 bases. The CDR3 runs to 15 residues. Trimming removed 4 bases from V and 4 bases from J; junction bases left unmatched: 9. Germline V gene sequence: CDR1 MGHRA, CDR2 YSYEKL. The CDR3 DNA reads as TGCGCCAGCAGCCGAGACGACAGGGAGGGCTATGGCTACACCTTC. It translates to CASSRDDREGYGYTF.

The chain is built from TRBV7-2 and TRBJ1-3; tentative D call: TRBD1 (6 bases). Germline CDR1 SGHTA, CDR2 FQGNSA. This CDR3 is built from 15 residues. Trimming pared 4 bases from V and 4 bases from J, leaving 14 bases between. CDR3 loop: CASSSKGGPGNTIYF. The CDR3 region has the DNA TGTGCCAGCAGCTCCAAGGGGGGCCCCGGAAACACCATATATTTT.

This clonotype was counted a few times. CDR3 sequence (DNA): TGTGCCAGCAACCTACAGGGGGCACCGCAAGAGACCCAGTACTTC. Translated, it gives CASNLQGAPQETQYF. This chain joins TRBV6-2 or TRBV6-3 and TRBJ2-5; 9 bases are shared with TRBD1. The V gene end was trimmed by 7 bases and the J gene end by 2 bases; junction bases not matched to a gene: 8. The germline CDR1 and CDR2 sequences are MNHEY and SVGEGT. The CDR3 is made up of 15 amino acids.

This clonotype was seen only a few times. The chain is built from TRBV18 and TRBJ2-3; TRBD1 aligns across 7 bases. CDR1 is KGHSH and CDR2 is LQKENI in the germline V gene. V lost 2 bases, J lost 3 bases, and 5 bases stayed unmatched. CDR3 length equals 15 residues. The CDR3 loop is CASSPYGTATDTQYF. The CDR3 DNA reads TGTGCCAGCTCACCATACGGGACAGCTACAGATACGCAGTATTTT.